The T cell receptor (beta chain) described here comes from a study of T cell changes during pregnancy in multiple sclerosis. Sequencing used immunoSEQ multiplex PCR; TCRdb keeps in-frame clones, though not all of them. The table includes around 72,000 clones, 80% to 95% detected once. The CDR3 spans 16 residues. Germline V CDR1 and CDR2: SGHVS, FNYEAQ. V lost 0 bases and J lost 9; bases outside the gene matches: 11. The sequence came from a female donor with multiple sclerosis, enrolled in a pregnancy study. This rearrangement joins TRBV7-6 to TRBJ2-7, with TRBD2 matching 10 bases. Sequenced here: CD4+ T cells from peripheral blood mononuclear cells, sampled before pregnancy. CDR3 in amino acids: CASSLAVWSGGALQYF. CDR3 DNA sequence: TGTGCCAGCAGCTTAGCGGTGTGGAGCGGGGGGGCGTTGCAGTACTTC. Full variable domain (rest looked up from reference TRBV7-6 and TRBJ2-7): GAGVSQSPRYKVTKRGQDVALRCDPISGHVSLYWYRQALGQGPEFLTYFNYEAQQDKSGLPNDRFSAERPEGSISTLTIQRTEQRDSAMYRCASSLAVWSGGALQYFGPGTRLTVT.